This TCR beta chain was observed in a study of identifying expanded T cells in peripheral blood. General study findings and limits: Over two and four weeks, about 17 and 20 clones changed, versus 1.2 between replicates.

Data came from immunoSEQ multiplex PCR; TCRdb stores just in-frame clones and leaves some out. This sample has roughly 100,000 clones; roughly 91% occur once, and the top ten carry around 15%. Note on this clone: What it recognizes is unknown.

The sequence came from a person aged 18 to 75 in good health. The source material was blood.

The CDR3 DNA follows: TGTGCCAGCAGGGGAGAGCCAGGGGCTCCTGAAAAACTGTTTTTT. Its translation: CASRGEPGAPEKLFF. The V gene is TRBV6-6, the J gene TRBJ1-4, with D perhaps matching TRBD1 (6 bases). The V gene's germline CDR1 is MNHNY and CDR2 SVGAGI (reference sequence). There are 15 residues in the CDR3. The germline V and J ends were trimmed by 6 bases and 7 bases, with 18 bases remaining between them.